This TCR beta chain was captured in a study of vaccination and CD4 T cells after COVID-19. The CDR3 runs to 15 residues. The V gene lost 2 bases and the J gene lost 3 bases, with 13 bases spanning the gap. Germline V gives CDR1 SNHLY, CDR2 FYNNEI. The sample holds a few counts of this clonotype. The antigen remains unidentified. Once obtained from cultured CD4+ T cells, the DNA was sequenced using the Oncomine TCR Beta short-read assay. Each CDR3 protein gets one entry after TCRdb re-called the PCR reads with MiXCR. The sample holds 6,100 or so distinct CDR3 sequences, approximately 45% seen once. Treatment here: approximately 10-day PBMC culture with coronavirus spike peptide pools or control peptides (ViraFEST assay). Unexposed donor CD4+ T cells predated the COVID-19 pandemic, collected 2011-2018. ViraFEST used peptide pools to expand antigen-specific T cells, then sequenced TCRs.

This sequence originates from a human donor in good health. The rearrangement joins TRBV2 to TRBJ1-2; D is uncertain. The sequenced sample consisted of CD4+ T cells from blood, cultured in vitro. The CDR3 coding sequence is TGTGCCAGCAGTGAACTAGCGCAGATCGACTATGGCTACACCTTC. It yields the protein CASSELAQIDYGYTF.